Described below is a single T cell receptor (beta chain) sequence and its context. The antigen is not known. These data originate in a study of cytomegalovirus exposure and HLA in healthy donors. Study in general: Caucasian-associated ancestry cluster membership applied to just over 80% of nearly 400 genotyped donors.

The CDR3 is 14 residues long. The V and J ends lost 3 bases and 4 bases, in that order; junction bases with no gene match: 4. Germline values: CDR1 LGHNT, CDR2 FRNRAP. PCR primers comprised 60 Vbeta and 13 Jbeta primers. Sequenced by immunoSEQ multiplex PCR; TCRdb stores in-frame clones only, minus some. The repertoire includes 100,000 or so clones, around 76% of them detected once, and approximately 3.6% sits in the top ten. Overall study results and limits: In a later analysis, TCR association rates varied by HLA locus: DRB1 most, HLA-C fewest. In a later analysis, parvovirus B19, influenza, CMV and Epstein-Barr virus appeared linked to several top co-occurrence clusters. A few V segments could not be told apart, such as TRBV6-2 and TRBV6-3, and were left out.

The receptor was isolated from a woman aged 45-65 years in good health and CMV-seropositive. The specimen was PBMCs. The chain recombines TRBV12-5 with TRBJ1-2; 8 positions agree with TRBD1. In DNA form, the CDR3 reads TGTGCTAGTGGTTTTACGACAGGGGCCTATGGCTACACCTTC. Translating gives CASGFTTGAYGYTF.